The T cell receptor beta chain under discussion was sequenced for a study of T cell responses to AZD1222 COVID-19 vaccine. Only in-frame clones appear in the TCRdb table, and some are missing; sequencing was by immunoSEQ multiplex PCR. Of 180,000 or so clones listed, less than 90% are singletons. Study-level points and caveats: Seropositive at baseline were only six AZD1222 recipients. Repertoires were obtained only post-peak T cell response. Nearly half of spike-specific TCRs reportedly target variant regions that are unmutated in the B.1.351 and B.1.1.7 variants. With two AZD1222 doses given, Spike-specific TCR breadth and depth both rose.

Notes on this clone: Its antigen remains unidentified.

Germline CDR1 reads SGHDT; CDR2 reads YYEEEE. There are 12 residues in the CDR3. Trimming took 4 bases from V and 8 from J, leaving 12 bases between them. The receptor's source is an adult in good health. V and J are TRBV5-6 and TRBJ1-2, with TRBD1 as a possible D gene (6 bases). Sequences were derived from peripheral blood, sampled on day 0 of AZD1222 vaccination. The chain's CDR3 is CASSLLQGGYTF. CDR3 nucleotide sequence: TGTGCCAGCAGCCTACTACAGGGCGGCTACACCTTC.